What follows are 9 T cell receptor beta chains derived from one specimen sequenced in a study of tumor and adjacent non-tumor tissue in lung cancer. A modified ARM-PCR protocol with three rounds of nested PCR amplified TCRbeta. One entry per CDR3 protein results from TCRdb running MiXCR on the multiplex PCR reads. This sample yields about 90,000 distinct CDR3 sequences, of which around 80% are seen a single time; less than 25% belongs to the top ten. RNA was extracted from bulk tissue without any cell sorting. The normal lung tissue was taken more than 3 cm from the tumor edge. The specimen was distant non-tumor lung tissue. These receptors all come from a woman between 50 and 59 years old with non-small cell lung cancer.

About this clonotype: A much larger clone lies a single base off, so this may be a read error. CDR3 sequence reads: CASSLGTPTYEQYF. The CDR3 DNA follows: TGCGCCAGCAGCTTGGGGACACCCACCTACGAGCAGTACTTC. The V gene is TRBV5-1, the J gene TRBJ2-7, with D possibly matching TRBD1 (5 bases). Trimming cost V 0 bases and J 2 bases, with 9 bases left between them. This CDR3 is built from 14 residues. Germline-derived CDR1 and CDR2 are SGHRS and YFSETQ.

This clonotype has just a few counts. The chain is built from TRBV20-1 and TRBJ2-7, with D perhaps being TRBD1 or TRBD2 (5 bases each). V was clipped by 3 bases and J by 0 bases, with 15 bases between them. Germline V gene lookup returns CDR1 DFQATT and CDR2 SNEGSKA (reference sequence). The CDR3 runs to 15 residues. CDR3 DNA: TGCAGTGCTAGCGGGGCTGGCGGGCCCTCCTACGAGCAGTACTTC. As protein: CSASGAGGPSYEQYF.

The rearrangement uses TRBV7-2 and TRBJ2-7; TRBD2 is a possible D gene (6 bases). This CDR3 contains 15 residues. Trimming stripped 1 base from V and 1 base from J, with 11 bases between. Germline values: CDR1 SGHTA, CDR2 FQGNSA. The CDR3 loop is CASSLEGLLSYEQYF. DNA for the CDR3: TGTGCCAGCAGCTTAGAAGGACTACTATCCTACGAGCAGTACTTC.

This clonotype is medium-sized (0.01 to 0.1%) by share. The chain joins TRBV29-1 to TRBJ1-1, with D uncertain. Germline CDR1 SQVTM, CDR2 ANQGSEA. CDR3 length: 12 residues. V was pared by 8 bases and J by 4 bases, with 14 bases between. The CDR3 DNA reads TGCAGCATCGTTGAGACGAGCACTGAAGCTTTCTTT. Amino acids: CSIVETSTEAFF.

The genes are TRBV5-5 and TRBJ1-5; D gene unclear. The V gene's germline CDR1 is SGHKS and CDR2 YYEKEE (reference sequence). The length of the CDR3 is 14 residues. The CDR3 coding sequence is TGTGGCAGTAGCTTGTGGGGAGGTGATCAGCCCCAGCATTTT. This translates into CGSSLWGGDQPQHF.

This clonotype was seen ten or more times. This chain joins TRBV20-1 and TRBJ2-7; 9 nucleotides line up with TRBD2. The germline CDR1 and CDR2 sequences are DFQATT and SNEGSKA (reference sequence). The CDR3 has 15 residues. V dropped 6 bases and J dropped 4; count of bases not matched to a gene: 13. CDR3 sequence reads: CSAGDPGLAEYEQYF. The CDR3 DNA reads TGCAGTGCCGGCGACCCGGGACTAGCCGAATACGAGCAGTACTTC.

The CDR3 protein is CASNSDRGGYEQYF. CDR3 nucleotide sequence: TGTGCCAGCAACTCCGACCGGGGGGGCTACGAGCAGTACTTC. The V gene is TRBV11-2, the J gene TRBJ2-7, with 8 nucleotides matching TRBD2. This CDR3 region has 14 residues. Germline V gives CDR1 SGHAT, CDR2 FQNNGV. Trimming cost V 7 bases and J 3 bases; bases outside gene matches: 8.

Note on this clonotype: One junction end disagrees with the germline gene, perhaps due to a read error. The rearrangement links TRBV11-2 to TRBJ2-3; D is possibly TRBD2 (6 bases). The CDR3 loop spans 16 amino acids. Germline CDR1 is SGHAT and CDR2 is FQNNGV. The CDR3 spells CASIMWGQLATDTHYF. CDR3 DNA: TGTGCCAGCATCATGTGGGGCCAGCTAGCGACAGATACGCATTATTTT.

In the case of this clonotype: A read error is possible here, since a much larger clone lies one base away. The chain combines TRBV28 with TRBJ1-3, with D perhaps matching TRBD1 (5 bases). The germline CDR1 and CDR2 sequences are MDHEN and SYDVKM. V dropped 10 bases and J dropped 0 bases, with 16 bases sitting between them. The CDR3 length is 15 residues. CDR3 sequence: CAIDGGAYSGNTIYF. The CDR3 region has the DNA TGTGCCATCGACGGGGGTGCTTACTCTGGAAACACCATATATTTT.